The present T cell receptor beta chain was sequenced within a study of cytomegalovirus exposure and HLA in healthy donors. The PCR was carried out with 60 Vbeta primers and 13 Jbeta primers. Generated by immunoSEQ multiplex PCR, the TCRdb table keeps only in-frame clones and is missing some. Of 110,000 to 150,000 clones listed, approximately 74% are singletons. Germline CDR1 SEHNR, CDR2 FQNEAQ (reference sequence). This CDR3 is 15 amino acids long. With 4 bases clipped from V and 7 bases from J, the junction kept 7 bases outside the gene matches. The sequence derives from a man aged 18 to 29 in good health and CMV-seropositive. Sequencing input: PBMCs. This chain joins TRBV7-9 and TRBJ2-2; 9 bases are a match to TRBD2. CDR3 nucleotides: TGTGCCAGCAGCTCAACGGGACTAGCAAGCGGGGAGCTGTTTTTT. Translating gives CASSSTGLASGELFF.